Here is one T cell receptor (beta chain) with its context. This sample was included in a study of blood T cell repertoires in COVID-19. As handled by the study authors: Counts of nucleated cells, estimated from reference gene primer amplification, were obtained. Repertoires were generated with immunoSEQ multiplex PCR, while TCRdb's copy carries only in-frame clones and drops some. V, J and clone size are taken as reported in that table, and D and trimming were inferred from the DNA itself. The data hold roughly 250,000 clones, with about nine tenths observed a single time. Germline CDR1 reads SGHTA; CDR2 reads FQGTGA. V was shortened by 7 bases and J by 8 bases, with 19 bases between the two germline ends. The CDR3 covers 14 residues.

The chain links TRBV7-3 to TRBJ2-3, with D tentatively TRBD2 (5 bases). Sequences were obtained from PBMCs or T cells enriched from blood (not recorded which). The clonotype originates from a woman aged 18 to 35 who had recovered from COVID-19. The CDR3 is CASTQEAVGGTQYF. In nucleotides, the CDR3 is TGTGCCAGCACCCAGGAAGCGGTCGGTGGTACGCAGTATTTT.